This passage covers 23 T cell receptor beta chains from one sample sequenced in a study of CD8 T cells in Susac syndrome. The RNA, about 0.5 to 1 ug, was put through reverse transcription using random hexamers. TCRdb used MiXCR to reprocess the immunoSEQ multiplex PCR reads, holding one entry per CDR3 protein. This table has some 130,000 distinct CDR3 sequences, more than 90% appearing once. The sequencing input was CD4+ T cells from PBMCs. Receptor source: a human donor in good health.

J is TRBJ2-7 and V is TRBV5-1; 7 bases align to TRBD1. The V gene end was trimmed by 0 bases and the J gene end by 2 bases; junction bases not matched to a gene: 2. The germline V gene encodes CDR1 SGHRS and CDR2 YFSETQ. CDR3 length equals 14 residues. DNA of the CDR3: TGCGCCAGCAGCTTGGCCGGACAGGCCTACGAGCAGTACTTC. Amino acids: CASSLAGQAYEQYF.

The rearrangement links TRBV5-4 to TRBJ2-1, with a tentative D call TRBD2 (5 bases). Trimming removed 4 bases at V and 0 bases at J, with 11 bases between. Looked up from germline, CDR1 is SGHNT and CDR2 is YYREEE (reference sequence). The CDR3 has 15 residues. For the CDR3, the DNA is TGTGCCAGCAGCCCTGTGGGGAGCTCCTACAATGAGCAGTTCTTC. Translated: CASSPVGSSYNEQFF.

The V and J genes are TRBV29-1 and TRBJ2-1, with a weak D call TRBD2 (6 bases). This CDR3 has 14 residues. Germline assignment: CDR1 SQVTM and CDR2 ANQGSEA. With 3 bases removed from V and 8 bases from J, the gap between germline ends came to 17 bases. The chain's CDR3 is CSVEGRRGIYEQFF. In nucleotides, the CDR3 is TGCAGCGTTGAGGGACGGAGGGGTATTTATGAGCAGTTCTTC.

This rearrangement joins TRBV3-1 to TRBJ2-5; TRBD1 matches at 7 bases. This CDR3 region has 15 residues. Looked up from germline, CDR1 is LGHDT and CDR2 is YNNKEL (reference sequence). The trim removed 1 base at V and 6 bases at J, leaving 8 bases unmatched. The CDR3 protein is CASSQGHDRVKTQYF. The CDR3 nucleotides are TGTGCCAGCAGCCAAGGGCACGACAGGGTAAAGACCCAGTACTTC.

The rearrangement joins TRBV27 to TRBJ2-5; D ambiguous. Germline V gene sequence: CDR1 MNHEY, CDR2 SMNVEV (reference sequence). V lost 6 bases, J lost 5 bases, and 16 bases lay in between. CDR3 length equals 14 residues. DNA of the CDR3: TGTGCCAGCAGCCCGTCGGGTGGCCCCGAGACCCAGTACTTC. Translated: CASSPSGGPETQYF.

The V and J genes are TRBV5-4 and TRBJ2-5; 8 nucleotides agree with TRBD1. Germline loops: CDR1 SGHNT, CDR2 YYREEE (reference sequence). The CDR3 is 14 residues long. V was pared by 4 bases and J by 2 bases, with 4 bases of the junction left unmatched. In DNA form, the CDR3 reads TGTGCCAGCAGCCCGACAGGGGTGCAAGAGACCCAGTACTTC. This translates into CASSPTGVQETQYF.

This chain connects TRBV29-1 to TRBJ2-7, with TRBD1 as a possible D gene (5 bases). The germline CDR1 and CDR2 sequences are SQVTM and ANQGSEA. V lost 7 bases, J lost 3 bases, and 13 bases lay in between. CDR3 length: 12 residues. The CDR3 loop reads CSAGRGFYEQYF. CDR3 nucleotides: TGCAGCGCTGGTAGGGGCTTCTACGAGCAGTACTTC.

The CDR3, as DNA: TGCAGCGTTTCTCGGACTAGCGGCCAAGAGACCCAGTACTTC. Translated: CSVSRTSGQETQYF. V gene TRBV29-1 combines with J gene TRBJ2-5; 10 bases map to TRBD2. The ends lost 5 bases at V and 1 base at J; junction bases unmatched: 4. Germline V gene lookup returns CDR1 SQVTM and CDR2 ANQGSEA. The CDR3 totals 14 residues.

This clonotype was recorded once. The chain employs TRBV27 and TRBJ1-4; D is unresolved. V shed 1 base and J shed 5 bases, with 11 bases lying between them. CDR3 length: 15 amino acids. CDR1 is MNHEY and CDR2 is SMNVEV in the germline V gene (reference sequence). CDR3 DNA sequence: TGTGCCAGCAGTTTATTCCGGGGATTAAATGAAAAACTGTTTTTT. It yields the protein CASSLFRGLNEKLFF.

V usage is TRBV10-3 and J usage is TRBJ2-1, with no clear D. CDR1 and CDR2 (germline): ENHRY, SYGVKD. CDR3 length: 19 residues. Trimming pared 3 bases from V and 0 bases from J, leaving 21 bases between. The CDR3 protein is CAISDHYLMLGNSYNEQFF. The CDR3 region has the DNA TGTGCCATCAGTGATCATTATTTAATGCTAGGGAACTCCTACAATGAGCAGTTCTTC.

The genes are TRBV3-1 and TRBJ1-1; the D gene is possibly TRBD1 (6 bases). With 4 bases removed from V and 1 base from J, the gap between germline ends came to 10 bases. Germline CDR1 LGHDT, CDR2 YNNKEL (reference sequence). The CDR3 length is 14 residues. The CDR3 spells CASSPGHTNTEAFF. CDR3 in DNA: TGTGCCAGCAGCCCGGGACATACGAACACTGAAGCTTTCTTT.

The chain recombines TRBV7-2 with TRBJ2-7; 7 bases fit TRBD1. CDR1 SGHTA and CDR2 FQGNSA come from the germline V gene. Unmatched junction bases numbered 9, after V lost 5 bases and J lost 5 bases. CDR3 length: 14 residues. CDR3 nucleotides: TGTGCCAGCAGCACCCGACAGGGCATCCACGAGCAGTACTTC. Protein product: CASSTRQGIHEQYF.

The CDR3 here is CSAARSSADTQYF. CDR3 nucleotides: TGCAGTGCCGCTAGGTCTAGCGCAGATACGCAGTATTTT. The rearrangement joins TRBV20-1 to TRBJ2-3, with D perhaps TRBD2 (6 bases). CDR1 DFQATT and CDR2 SNEGSKA come from the germline V gene (reference sequence). The CDR3 loop spans 13 amino acids. Deletions cut 6 bases from V and 4 bases from J, with 14 bases between.

The CDR3 reads CAITSGLQETQYF. The CDR3 DNA reads as TGTGCCATCACTAGCGGGCTTCAAGAGACCCAGTACTTC. The V call is TRBV10-3, the J call TRBJ2-5; 8 nucleotides align to TRBD2. Germline trimming cut 7 bases from V and 2 bases from J; bases unmatched to any gene: 3. Germline V gene lookup returns CDR1 ENHRY and CDR2 SYGVKD. This CDR3 is built from 13 residues.

V is TRBV6-2 or TRBV6-3 and J is TRBJ2-1, with D maybe TRBD1 (5 bases). The V gene lost 6 bases and the J gene lost 4 bases, with 13 bases spanning the gap. Germline CDR1 MNHEY, CDR2 SVGEGT. The CDR3 is 14 residues long. This CDR3 is CASRGHSPYNEQFF. CDR3 bases: TGTGCCAGCAGAGGACACAGCCCTTACAATGAGCAGTTCTTC.

The rearrangement links TRBV18 to TRBJ2-7; unclear D gene. This CDR3 spans 13 amino acids. In germline, CDR1 is KGHSH, CDR2 LQKENI. Trimming cost V 3 bases and J 2 bases, with 8 bases left between them. CDR3 sequence reads: CASSPTRTYEQYF. The CDR3 DNA follows: TGTGCCAGCTCACCCACGCGGACCTACGAGCAGTACTTC.

J is TRBJ1-5 and V is TRBV7-2; no clear D gene. Trimming pared 2 bases from V and 3 bases from J, leaving 5 bases between. The CDR3 length is 13 residues. CDR1 and CDR2 from the germline V gene are SGHTA and FQGNSA. CDR3 DNA sequence: TGTGCCAGCAGCTTAACCCACAATCAGCCCCAGCATTTT. Amino acid sequence: CASSLTHNQPQHF.

This chain uses TRBV25-1 with TRBJ2-5; D remains unclear. V was clipped by 3 bases and J by 2 bases, with 10 bases between them. Per germline, CDR1 MGHDK and CDR2 SYGVNS. This CDR3 has 14 residues. The CDR3 loop is CASSDRSTQETQYF. In DNA form, the CDR3 reads TGTGCCAGCAGTGACAGGTCTACTCAAGAGACCCAGTACTTC.

The chain employs TRBV12-3 or TRBV12-4 and TRBJ2-3; D gene unclear. CDR3 length: 12 amino acids. The V end lost 4 bases, the J end lost 4 bases, and 6 bases lay between the germline ends. Written as DNA, the CDR3 is TGTGCCAGCAGTTCAGGAGCAGATACGCAGTATTTT. Translating it yields CASSSGADTQYF.

The chain couples TRBV28 to TRBJ2-7; D not resolved. This CDR3 spans 15 amino acids. In germline, CDR1 is MDHEN, CDR2 SYDVKM. V was pared by 6 bases and J by 4 bases, with 19 bases between. The CDR3 nucleotides are TGTGCCAGCAGCCGATTCGGCCCTACCCCTTACGAGCAGTACTTC. It codes for CASSRFGPTPYEQYF.

Comments on this clonotype: The germline gene is not matched at one end of the junction; a read error may be the cause. This chain joins TRBV7-9 and TRBJ2-5; the match to TRBD2 covers 8 bases. Germline-derived CDR1 and CDR2 are SEHNR and FQNEAQ (reference sequence). This CDR3 is built from 12 residues. CDR3: CASSLARGLAVF. The CDR3 DNA is TGTGCCAGCAGCTTAGCGCGTGGACTAGCAGTATTC.

V usage is TRBV2 and J usage is TRBJ2-3; D call uncertain. Germline V gives CDR1 SNHLY, CDR2 FYNNEI. The germline V and J ends were trimmed by 7 bases and 6 bases, with 8 bases remaining between them. The CDR3 is made up of 11 amino acids. This chain's CDR3 is CASNREDTQYF. The DNA for the CDR3 is TGTGCCAGCAATCGTGAGGATACGCAGTATTTT.

The genes are TRBV4-1 and TRBJ2-7; D is unresolved. The CDR3 length is 12 residues. Germline CDR1 is MGHRA and CDR2 is YSYEKL. The ends were cut back, 1 base at V and 6 bases at J, with 7 bases in the middle. Here the CDR3 DNA reads TGCGCCAGCAGCCAAGTCCTAGGCGAGCAGTACTTC. Translated: CASSQVLGEQYF.